The 22 T cell receptor beta chains given below trace back to one sample, sequenced in a study of T cell responses to AZD1222 COVID-19 vaccine. The method was immunoSEQ multiplex PCR; TCRdb's version includes in-frame clones alone and lacks a portion of them. The sample comprises about 100,000 clones, nearly 90% of which are singletons, and roughly 5% rests with the top ten. The sample here was peripheral blood, taken 28 days after the second AZD1222 dose. Source of these receptors: an adult who received the AZD1222 COVID-19 vaccine.

This chain links TRBV7-8 with TRBJ1-4; D remains unclear. This CDR3 has 16 amino acids. Germline V gives CDR1 SGHVS, CDR2 FQNEAQ. Trimming stripped 5 bases from V and 0 bases from J, with 13 bases between. The CDR3 is CASSHGGVATNEKLFF. The CDR3 region has the DNA TGTGCCAGCAGCCACGGCGGGGTTGCAACTAATGAAAAACTGTTTTTT.

The rearrangement links TRBV2 to TRBJ1-1, with 7 bases identical to TRBD1. The CDR3 is 14 residues long. Germline V gene data show CDR1 as SNHLY and CDR2 as FYNNEI. The V segment lost 6 bases and the J segment 6 bases; nucleotides outside the gene matches: 10. As DNA, the CDR3 is TGTGCCAGCAGACCCACAGGGGCCGCCGCTGAAGCTTTCTTT. This sequence encodes CASRPTGAAAEAFF. Full variable domain (rest looked up from reference TRBV2 and TRBJ1-1): EPEVTQTPSHQVTQMGQEVILRCVPISNHLYFYWYRQILGQKVEFLVSFYNNEISEKSEIFDDQFSVERPDGSNFTLKIRSTKLEDSAMYFCASRPTGAAAEAFFGQGTRLTVV.

The chain is built from TRBV11-2 and TRBJ2-1, with TRBD1 matching 12 bases. Trimming took 3 bases from V and 9 from J; bases not matched to a gene: 9. Germline values: CDR1 SGHAT, CDR2 FQNNGV. The CDR3 is 16 amino acids. The CDR3 is CASSFRGQGAQSEQFF. CDR3 nucleotides: TGTGCCAGCAGCTTTCGGGGACAGGGGGCGCAGAGTGAGCAGTTCTTC.

The chain has TRBV12-3 or TRBV12-4 and TRBJ2-3, with D unclear. The CDR3 is 13 amino acids. Trimming left V 3 bases short and J 2 bases short, with 6 bases between. CDR3 in amino acids: CASSFGDTDTQYF. The CDR3 nucleotides are TGTGCCAGCAGTTTTGGTGACACAGATACGCAGTATTTT.

The CDR3 loop is CASTPGSNYGYTF. The CDR3 DNA follows: TGTGCCAGCACCCCCGGGAGCAACTATGGCTACACCTTC. The chain uses TRBV6-5 and TRBJ1-2, with no clear D. Trimming took 7 bases from V and 2 from J, leaving 11 bases between them. Looked up from germline, CDR1 is MNHEY and CDR2 is SVGAGI. The CDR3 contains 13 residues.

The rearrangement uses TRBV5-6 and TRBJ2-7; perhaps D is TRBD1 or TRBD2 (6 bases each). The germline gives CDR1 SGHDT, CDR2 YYEEEE. Trimming took 4 bases from V and 3 from J, leaving 17 bases between them. The CDR3 consists of 15 residues. The CDR3 region has the DNA TGTGCCAGCAGCCTTCTGGGGGGCGGTTTCTACGAGCAGTACTTC. Encoded protein: CASSLLGGGFYEQYF.

The CDR3 here is CASSLTEFRGTGELFF. The CDR3 bases are TGTGCCAGCTCCCTCACGGAATTTCGGGGCACCGGGGAGCTGTTTTTT. The chain has TRBV18 and TRBJ2-2; tentatively, D is TRBD2 (5 bases). The CDR3 consists of 16 residues. V lost 6 bases and J 4 bases, leaving 18 bases between the germline ends. The germline V gene has CDR1 KGHSH and CDR2 LQKENI.

This chain uses TRBV4-2 with TRBJ2-1; TRBD2 matches at 12 bases. This CDR3 spans 16 amino acids. The germline V gene encodes CDR1 LGHNA and CDR2 YNFKEQ. The V gene end was trimmed by 4 bases and the J gene end by 4 bases; junction bases not matched to a gene: 5. The CDR3 region is CASSPGLAGLYNEQFF. The CDR3 region has the DNA TGTGCCAGCAGCCCTGGACTAGCGGGGCTTTACAATGAGCAGTTCTTC.

This chain connects TRBV2 to TRBJ1-3; 8 bases map to TRBD1. The CDR3 runs to 13 residues. V lost 4 bases and J lost 9; bases outside the gene matches: 5. CDR1 SNHLY and CDR2 FYNNEI come from the germline V gene. CDR3 in DNA: TGTGCCAGCAGTGGACAGGGGCTGAGCACCATATATTTT. Its protein is CASSGQGLSTIYF.

CDR3 coding DNA: TGTGCCAGCAGTTACTCCCGATGGACTGGCTCCTACGAGCAGTACTTC. Residues: CASSYSRWTGSYEQYF. The chain is built from TRBV6-2 or TRBV6-3 and TRBJ2-7; a weak D match, TRBD2 (5 bases). The germline gives CDR1 MNHEY, CDR2 SVGEGT. This CDR3 has 16 amino acids. Trimming left V 0 bases short and J 0 bases short, with 12 bases between.

The genes are TRBV7-8 and TRBJ1-2; TRBD1 is a possible D gene (6 bases). The V and J ends lost 1 base and 0 bases respectively, with 15 bases between them. The CDR3 runs to 17 residues. CDR1 and CDR2 from the germline V gene are SGHVS and FQNEAQ. As DNA, the CDR3 is TGTGCCAGCAGCTTAGAAGCCAGGGGTAGTTCTAACTATGGCTACACCTTC. Translation: CASSLEARGSSNYGYTF.

The chain recombines TRBV5-1 with TRBJ2-3, with a weak D call TRBD2 (5 bases). The CDR3 covers 18 residues. V lost 3 bases and J 0 bases, leaving 20 bases between the germline ends. Germline CDR1 reads SGHRS; CDR2 reads YFSETQ. CDR3 loop: CASSWGERKLSSTDTQYF. The CDR3 nucleotides read TGCGCCAGCAGCTGGGGAGAGAGGAAGCTATCTAGCACAGATACGCAGTATTTT.

V usage is TRBV12-3 or TRBV12-4 and J usage is TRBJ1-2, with 7 bases identical to TRBD1. The CDR3 length is 12 residues. The J segment lost 7 bases and the V segment lost 6 bases, leaving 5 bases of the junction unmatched. The CDR3 loop reads CASRLTGAGYTF. The CDR3 nucleotides read TGTGCCAGCAGACTAACAGGGGCTGGCTACACCTTC.

The rearrangement joins TRBV2 to TRBJ1-2, with D possibly being TRBD1 (5 bases). The CDR3 runs 13 residues. Germline V lookup: CDR1 SNHLY, CDR2 FYNNEI. V dropped 6 bases and J dropped 3 bases, with 11 bases sitting between them. CDR3 amino acids: CASRTGTDYGYTF. DNA of the CDR3: TGTGCCAGCAGGACCGGGACGGACTATGGCTACACCTTC.

This chain joins TRBV18 and TRBJ2-7; D is ambiguous. Per the germline V gene, CDR1 is KGHSH and CDR2 is LQKENI. This CDR3 has 13 amino acids. V was shortened by 3 bases and J by 3 bases, with 9 bases between the two germline ends. The DNA of the CDR3 is TGTGCCAGCTCACCCTCCCCCCTCTACGAGCAGTACTTC. It is translated as CASSPSPLYEQYF.

The V gene is TRBV6-2 or TRBV6-3, the J gene TRBJ2-7; D is unclear. The CDR3 covers 14 residues. Trimming shortened V by 5 bases and J by 4 bases, and 15 bases separated the two germline ends. Germline lookup yields CDR1 MNHEY and CDR2 SVGEGT. The chain's CDR3 is CASSLSVGPYEQYF. DNA of the CDR3: TGTGCCAGCAGTCTATCGGTCGGACCTTACGAGCAGTACTTC.

The chain uses TRBV4-3 and TRBJ1-5; TRBD1 matches at 7 bases. CDR3 length: 15 residues. V trimming: 0 bases; J trimming: 3 bases; junction bases outside the gene matches: 2. Per the germline V gene, CDR1 is LGHNA and CDR2 is YSLEER. This CDR3 is CASSQDRGTNQPQHF. In nucleotides, the CDR3 is TGCGCCAGCAGCCAAGACAGGGGGACCAATCAGCCCCAGCATTTT.

This clone came up a few times. This chain joins TRBV19 and TRBJ1-5, with a possible D match to TRBD1 (6 bases). The CDR3 is 15 amino acids. Germline loops: CDR1 LNHDA, CDR2 SQIVND (reference sequence). The V end was cut by 7 bases, the J end by 0 bases, with 13 bases between. The CDR3 sequence: CASTRDIDSNQPQHF. The CDR3 DNA reads as TGTGCCAGTACCAGGGACATCGATAGCAATCAGCCCCAGCATTTT.

This sequence joins TRBV5-6 and TRBJ2-3; 7 positions match TRBD1. Looked up from germline, CDR1 is SGHDT and CDR2 is YYEEEE. Trimming removed 6 bases from V and 2 bases from J; junction bases left unmatched: 6. The CDR3 spans 14 residues. CDR3 coding DNA: TGTGCCAGCACACCGGACAGGACCACAGATACGCAGTATTTT. It translates to CASTPDRTTDTQYF.

The J gene is TRBJ1-4, the V gene TRBV7-9; weak D call: TRBD1 (5 bases). This CDR3 spans 15 amino acids. The ends were cut back, 5 bases at V and 8 bases at J, with 18 bases in the middle. The germline V gene encodes CDR1 SEHNR and CDR2 FQNEAQ (reference sequence). CDR3 protein: CASSPRQGEREKLFF. DNA for the CDR3: TGTGCCAGCAGCCCCCGGCAAGGGGAGAGGGAAAAACTGTTTTTT.

The V call is TRBV30, the J call TRBJ1-4; possible D gene TRBD1, 5 bases. From germline, CDR1 is GTSNPN and CDR2 SVGIG (reference sequence). The V end lost 2 bases, the J end lost 7 bases, and 14 bases lay between the germline ends. This CDR3 spans 14 amino acids. CDR3 amino acids: CAWSYPPQGEKLFF. The CDR3 coding sequence is TGTGCCTGGAGTTATCCGCCTCAGGGTGAAAAACTGTTTTTT.

The chain couples TRBV24-1 to TRBJ2-1; 7 bases agree with TRBD2. Per germline, CDR1 KGHDR and CDR2 SFDVKD. J lost 7 bases, V lost 4 bases, and 6 bases had no gene match. This CDR3 comprises 14 residues. CDR3 nucleotides: TGTGCCACCAGTGAAGTGGGGGGAGGGAATGAGCAGTTCTTC. This translates into CATSEVGGGNEQFF.